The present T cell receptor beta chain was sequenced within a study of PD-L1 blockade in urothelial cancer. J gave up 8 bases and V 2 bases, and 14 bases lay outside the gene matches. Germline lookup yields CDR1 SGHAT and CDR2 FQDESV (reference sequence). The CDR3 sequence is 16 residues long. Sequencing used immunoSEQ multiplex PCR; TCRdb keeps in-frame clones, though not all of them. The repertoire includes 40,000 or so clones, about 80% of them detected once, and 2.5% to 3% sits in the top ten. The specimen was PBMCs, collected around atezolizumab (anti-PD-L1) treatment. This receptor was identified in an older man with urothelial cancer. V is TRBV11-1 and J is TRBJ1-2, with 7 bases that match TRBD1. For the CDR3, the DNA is TGTGCCAGCAGCTTACTCGGGACAGCCGCCTTTGAGGGCTACACCTTC. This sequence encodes CASSLLGTAAFEGYTF.